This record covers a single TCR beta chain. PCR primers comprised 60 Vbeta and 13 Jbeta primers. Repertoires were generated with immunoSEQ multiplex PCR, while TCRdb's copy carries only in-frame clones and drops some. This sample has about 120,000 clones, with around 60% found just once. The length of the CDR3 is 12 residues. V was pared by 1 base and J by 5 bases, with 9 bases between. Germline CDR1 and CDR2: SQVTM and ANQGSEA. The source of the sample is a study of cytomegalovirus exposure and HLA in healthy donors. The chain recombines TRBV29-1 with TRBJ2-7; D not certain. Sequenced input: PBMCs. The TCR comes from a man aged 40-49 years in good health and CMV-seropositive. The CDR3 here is CSVEVSSHEQYF. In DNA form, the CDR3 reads TGCAGCGTTGAAGTGAGTTCGCACGAGCAGTACTTC.